This T cell receptor (beta chain) was sequenced during a study of blood T cell repertoires in COVID-19. As for the study in general: T cells, B-cell-depleted T cells, or PBMCs supplied cDNA or gDNA.

The sample holds a few counts of this clone. This CDR3 contains 15 residues. V was clipped by 5 bases and J by 5 bases; unmatched bases: 11. Germline CDR1 SGHNT, CDR2 YENEEA. Per the original methods: By means of reference gene primer amplification, nucleated cell counts were estimated. The repertoire was sequenced with immunoSEQ multiplex PCR; TCRdb's copy has only in-frame clones and lacks some. That table is the source of V, J and clone size, and D and trimming were worked out from the DNA. The sample yields 63,000 or so clones, about 90% seen once. Sequencing used peripheral blood. This clonotype originated in a man in his 60s with acute or convalescent COVID-19. The rearrangement uses TRBV11-3 and TRBJ2-5; TRBD2 matches 7 bases. The CDR3 coding sequence is TGTGCCAGCAGCCCCGGGGGAGGGGCAGGGGAGACCCAGTACTTC. It translates to CASSPGGGAGETQYF.